A selection of T cell receptor beta chains follows, all from one sample in a study of T cells in Graves' hyperthyroidism and ophthalmopathy. MiXCR, run by TCRdb on the multiplex PCR reads, gives a single entry per CDR3 protein. The sample shows tens of thousands of distinct CDR3 sequences, approximately 53% of them seen only once. Sequenced sample: blood. Source of these receptors: a woman aged 55-69 years with Graves' ophthalmopathy. Both conserved end residues are part of each CDR3. D genes are given only for firm matches. Where a row states a size, it is once, few, many or the class of an expanded clone; other rows omit it.

CDR3aa: CASSLGTVYGYTIYF
CDR3nt: TGTGCCAGCAGCCTGGGGACAGTCTATGGCTACACCATATATTTT
j_gene: TRBJ1-3
v_gene: TRBV9
abundance: NA
d_gene: TRBD1

CDR3aa: CAWPMGTEAFF
CDR3nt: TGTGCCTGGCCCATGGGGACTGAAGCTTTCTTT
j_gene: TRBJ1-1
v_gene: TRBV30
abundance: many
d_gene: NA

CDR3aa: CASSWGQYNERFF
CDR3nt: TGTGCCAGCAGCTGGGGACAATACAATGAGCGGTTCTTC
j_gene: TRBJ2-1
v_gene: TRBV7-6
abundance: NA
d_gene: NA

CDR3aa: CASSGPADRGEKLFF
CDR3nt: TGTGCCAGCAGCGGGCCGGCCGATCGGGGTGAAAAACTGTTTTTT
j_gene: TRBJ1-4
v_gene: TRBV7-2
abundance: NA
d_gene: NA

CDR3aa: CASMGAGGRIDTQYF
CDR3nt: TGCGCCAGCATGGGAGCGGGGGGTCGAATAGATACGCAGTATTTT
j_gene: TRBJ2-3
v_gene: TRBV4-1
abundance: few
d_gene: TRBD2

CDR3aa: CASSPGQGHSGNTIYF
CDR3nt: TGTGCCAGCAGCCCGGGCCAGGGACACTCTGGAAACACCATATATTTT
j_gene: TRBJ1-3
v_gene: TRBV9
abundance: many
d_gene: NA

CDR3aa: CASRTSGGENEQFF
CDR3nt: TGTGCCAGCAGGACTAGCGGGGGGGAGAATGAGCAGTTCTTC
j_gene: TRBJ2-1
v_gene: TRBV7-2
abundance: NA
d_gene: TRBD2

CDR3aa: CASSVPASGGPTYEQYF
CDR3nt: TGTGCCAGCAGCGTACCGGCTAGCGGGGGGCCAACCTACGAGCAGTACTTC
j_gene: TRBJ2-7
v_gene: TRBV9
abundance: NA
d_gene: TRBD2

CDR3aa: CASSYSRTRNNSPLHF
CDR3nt: TGTGCCAGCAGTTACTCGAGGACAAGAAATAATTCACCCCTCCACTTT
j_gene: TRBJ1-6
v_gene: TRBV6-5
abundance: NA
d_gene: NA

CDR3aa: CASGGAGDTQYF
CDR3nt: TGTGCCAGCGGGGGGGCCGGAGATACGCAGTATTTT
j_gene: TRBJ2-3
v_gene: TRBV6-1
abundance: NA
d_gene: NA

CDR3aa: CASSKGAHEKLFF
CDR3nt: TGTGCTAGCAGCAAGGGGGCCCATGAAAAACTGTTTTTT
j_gene: TRBJ1-4
v_gene: TRBV7-7
abundance: NA
d_gene: TRBD1

CDR3aa: CSASRSWAYGYTF
CDR3nt: TGCAGTGCTAGTCGATCCTGGGCTTATGGCTACACCTTC
j_gene: TRBJ1-2
v_gene: TRBV20-1
abundance: NA
d_gene: NA

CDR3aa: CASSLGLAGEETQYF
CDR3nt: TGTGCCAGCAGCTTAGGACTAGCGGGAGAGGAGACCCAGTACTTC
j_gene: TRBJ2-5
v_gene: TRBV7-9
abundance: many
d_gene: TRBD2

CDR3aa: CSAPQGLLNTGELFF
CDR3nt: TGCAGTGCGCCCCAGGGACTCCTTAACACCGGGGAGCTGTTTTTT
j_gene: TRBJ2-2
v_gene: TRBV20-1
abundance: NA
d_gene: NA

CDR3aa: CSARDRVREGGLEADTQYF
CDR3nt: TGCAGTGCTAGAGATAGGGTACGGGAGGGCGGTCTAGAGGCAGATACGCAGTATTTT
j_gene: TRBJ2-3
v_gene: TRBV20-1
abundance: NA
d_gene: TRBD2

CDR3aa: CACKRRDSSNSPLHF
CDR3nt: TGTGCCTGCAAGAGGCGGGACAGCTCTAATTCACCCCTCCACTTT
j_gene: TRBJ1-6
v_gene: TRBV2
abundance: NA
d_gene: TRBD1